A selection of T cell receptor beta chains follows, all from one sample in a study of shared clonotypes between healthy human individuals. Assay: immunoSEQ multiplex PCR; the TCRdb copy retains only in-frame clones and omits some. The sample consists of roughly 2.1 million clones, about 93% of them appearing once. Sequenced input: naive CD8+ T cells from PBMCs. Receptor source: a man aged 18 to 30 in good health. Some clones in this sample may be carry-over from other donors' samples. CDR3s include the opening cysteine and the closing phenylalanine or tryptophan. D genes are given only for firm matches. The listing skips clone size in some rows; elsewhere it reads once, few, many or a size class.

TRBV2	few	TRBD2	TRBJ2-7	CASSAFGTSGLTYEQYF	TGTGCCAGCAGCGCCTTTGGGACTAGCGGGCTAACCTACGAGCAGTACTTC
TRBV2	NA	TRBD1	TRBJ1-1	CASSDASGQGSTEAFF	TGTGCCAGCAGTGATGCTTCGGGACAGGGGAGCACTGAAGCTTTCTTT
TRBV28	NA	TRBD2	TRBJ2-1	CASSFLREVPNEQFF	TGTGCCAGCAGTTTTTTGCGGGAGGTCCCCAATGAGCAGTTCTTC
TRBV9	NA	TRBD1	TRBJ2-7	CASSVGTGVGTYEQYF	TGTGCCAGCAGCGTGGGTACAGGGGTAGGGACCTACGAGCAGTACTTC
TRBV27	NA	NA	TRBJ1-1	CASRNSFNTEAFF	TGTGCCAGCAGGAACAGCTTTAACACTGAAGCTTTCTTT
TRBV7-9	NA	NA	TRBJ1-4	CASSLSQGSRRRLFF	TGTGCCAGCAGCTTAAGTCAGGGGTCTAGACGGAGACTGTTTTTT
TRBV27	NA	NA	TRBJ1-1	CASSLTQLHISGTEAFF	TGTGCCAGCAGTTTAACCCAGCTCCATATTTCCGGCACTGAAGCTTTCTTT
TRBV7-8	once	NA	TRBJ2-7	CASSLAQPPPYEQYF	TGTGCCAGCAGCTTAGCACAACCACCTCCCTACGAGCAGTACTTC
TRBV7-6	NA	NA	TRBJ2-5	CASSPDQETQYF	TGTGCCAGCAGCCCGGACCAAGAGACCCAGTACTTC
TRBV19	once	TRBD1	TRBJ2-6	CATCLNRGLSGANVLTF	TGTGCCACATGTCTAAACAGGGGCTTGTCTGGGGCCAACGTCCTGACTTTC
TRBV29-1	NA	TRBD2	TRBJ2-3	CSVEGGRITDTQYF	TGCAGCGTTGAGGGCGGGAGGATTACAGATACGCAGTATTTT
TRBV7-9	NA	NA	TRBJ1-3	CASSPGRLSSGNTIYF	TGTGCCAGCAGCCCGGGACGGCTGAGCTCTGGAAACACCATATATTTT
TRBV4-2	once	NA	TRBJ2-5	CASSQEGKETQYF	TGTGCCAGCAGCCAAGAGGGGAAAGAGACCCAGTACTTC
TRBV28	NA	NA	TRBJ2-2	CASSLAAYTGELFF	TGTGCCAGCAGTTTAGCGGCATACACCGGGGAGCTGTTTTTT
TRBV21-1	NA	NA	TRBJ2-3	CASSKGQGAVWPDTQYF	TGTGCCAGCAGCAAAGGCCAGGGGGCGGTGTGGCCAGATACGCAGTATTTT
TRBV25-1	NA	NA	TRBJ2-3	CASSATGRSFTDTQYF	TGTGCCAGCAGTGCTACAGGGCGCTCCTTCACAGATACGCAGTATTTT
TRBV19	NA	NA	TRBJ2-1	CASSTSPYNEQFF	TGTGCCAGTAGTACGTCGCCATACAATGAGCAGTTCTTC
TRBV6-5	NA	NA	TRBJ1-4	CASSYSAGPIGELFF	TGTGCCAGCAGTTACTCGGCAGGGCCTATTGGTGAACTGTTTTTT
TRBV28	NA	NA	TRBJ2-7	CASSFARDLPFKQYF	TGTGCCAGCAGTTTCGCCCGGGACCTTCCCTTTAAGCAGTACTTC
TRBV27	NA	TRBD2	TRBJ2-1	CASRSIGLAGGAYNEQFF	TGTGCCAGCAGGTCGATAGGACTAGCGGGAGGTGCCTACAATGAGCAGTTCTTC
TRBV4-1	once	TRBD2	TRBJ2-1	CASSQGPGLAKYNEQFF	TGCGCCAGCAGCCAAGGTCCGGGACTAGCGAAATACAATGAGCAGTTCTTC
TRBV27	NA	NA	TRBJ1-1	CASGNGGPEAFF	TGTGCCAGCGGGAACGGGGGACCTGAAGCTTTCTTT
TRBV28	NA	NA	TRBJ1-4	CASRPTAFRGRGHEKLFF	TGTGCCAGCAGACCAACAGCGTTCCGGGGGAGGGGCCATGAAAAACTGTTTTTT
TRBV29-1	NA	NA	TRBJ2-3	CSVAGYSTDTQYF	TGCAGCGTTGCAGGGTATAGCACAGATACGCAGTATTTT
TRBV4-1	NA	TRBD2	TRBJ2-2	CASSQGLRLAGGPGTGELFF	TGCGCCAGCAGCCAAGGTCTTCGTCTAGCGGGAGGGCCGGGCACCGGGGAGCTGTTTTTT
TRBV7-7	NA	TRBD2	TRBJ2-7	CASSARPGLAGVYEQYF	TGTGCCAGCAGCGCACGCCCGGGACTAGCGGGAGTCTACGAGCAGTACTTC
TRBV6-6	NA	TRBD1	TRBJ1-5	CASILDRGTYQPQHF	TGTGCCAGCATCTTGGACAGGGGAACATATCAGCCCCAGCATTTT
TRBV9	NA	NA	TRBJ2-7	CASTPRDNLYEQYF	TGTGCCAGCACCCCCAGGGACAACTTATACGAGCAGTACTTC
TRBV29-1	NA	TRBD1	TRBJ2-7	CSVSGTGNYEQYF	TGCAGCGTCTCCGGGACAGGGAACTACGAGCAGTACTTC
TRBV11-2	NA	TRBD1	TRBJ1-1	CASSSGQATEAFF	TGTGCCAGCAGCAGTGGACAGGCAACTGAAGCTTTCTTT
TRBV27	NA	NA	TRBJ2-6	CASSYTHGTSPWANVLTF	TGTGCCAGCAGTTATACCCATGGGACATCCCCATGGGCCAACGTCCTGACTTTC
TRBV19	NA	TRBD1	TRBJ2-1	CASRGMGTGGKSSYNEQFF	TGTGCCAGTAGGGGAATGGGGACAGGGGGGAAAAGCTCCTACAATGAGCAGTTCTTC
TRBV7-8	once	NA	TRBJ1-1	CASSPVRSDTEAFF	TGTGCCAGCAGCCCAGTGAGGAGCGACACTGAAGCTTTCTTT
TRBV27	NA	TRBD1	TRBJ2-1	CASTTGGSYNEQFF	TGTGCCAGCACCACAGGGGGCTCCTACAATGAGCAGTTCTTC
TRBV5-1	NA	TRBD2	TRBJ2-7	CASSTAGAYEQYF	TGCGCCAGCAGCACCGCGGGGGCCTACGAGCAGTACTTC
TRBV28	NA	TRBD1	TRBJ1-4	CASRALRDRGEKLFF	TGTGCCAGCAGGGCCCTCCGGGACAGGGGTGAAAAACTGTTTTTT
TRBV29-1	few	NA	TRBJ1-2	CSVAGDNYGYTF	TGCAGCGTTGCAGGGGATAACTATGGCTACACCTTC
TRBV27	once	NA	TRBJ2-7	CASTDYASEQYF	TGTGCCAGCACGGATTATGCCTCCGAGCAGTACTTC
TRBV7-9	NA	TRBD1	TRBJ1-5	CASSPGRGVQGSNQPQHF	TGTGCCAGCAGCCCAGGCCGGGGCGTACAGGGGAGCAATCAGCCCCAGCATTTT
TRBV6-5	NA	NA	TRBJ1-1	CASSPRADTEAFF	TGTGCCAGCAGCCCGAGAGCGGACACTGAAGCTTTCTTT
TRBV6-1	once	TRBD2	TRBJ2-7	CASSVGTSVYEQYF	TGTGCCAGCAGTGTCGGGACTAGCGTATACGAGCAGTACTTC
TRBV4-1	NA	NA	TRBJ2-2	CASSPTALSNTGELFF	TGCGCCAGCAGCCCCACCGCGTTGTCCAACACCGGGGAGCTGTTTTTT
TRBV2	NA	TRBD2	TRBJ2-2	CASTSQIGLAGNTGELFF	TGTGCCAGCACCAGCCAAATCGGACTAGCGGGGAACACCGGGGAGCTGTTTTTT